This TCR beta chain was identified during a study of blood T cell repertoires in COVID-19. Overall study: From T cells, B-cell-depleted T cells, or PBMCs came the material, which was cDNA or gDNA.

Germline V gene sequence: CDR1 MNHEY, CDR2 SMNVEV (reference sequence). The germline V and J ends were trimmed by 8 bases and 4 bases, with 18 bases remaining between them. This CDR3 comprises 14 residues. Original handling: Reference gene primer amplification gave estimated nucleated cell counts. Repertoires were generated with immunoSEQ multiplex PCR, while TCRdb's copy carries only in-frame clones and drops some. From that table come the V and J calls and clone size; the DNA was used to work out D and trimming. Of over 450,000 clones listed, approximately 92% were seen once; the top ten hold roughly 0.92%.

The gene calls are TRBV27 and TRBJ2-7; tentative D call: TRBD2 (5 bases). The sequencing input was peripheral blood. The TCR was taken from a man younger than 35 with COVID-19, enrolled during active disease. CDR3 sequence (DNA): TGTGCCAGCGCGATAAGAGGGAGTTTTTACGAGCAGTACTTC. This sequence encodes CASAIRGSFYEQYF.